The 7 T cell receptor beta chains listed next were all sequenced from one sample in a study of CD8+ T cells in alopecia areata. Extraction of RNA preceded its reverse transcription into cDNA, which served as the sequencing template. Only in-frame clones appear in the TCRdb table, and some are missing; sequencing was by immunoSEQ multiplex PCR. The data show about 150,000 clones, with about 60% seen just once and 5% to 7% held by the top ten. The sample here was CD4+ T cells sorted from blood, taken at week 0. These receptors all stem from a human donor with alopecia areata.

The gene calls are TRBV10-2 and TRBJ2-3; 10 nucleotides match TRBD2. CDR3 length: 15 residues. Germline-derived CDR1 and CDR2 are WSHSY and SAAADI. V shed 4 bases and J 4 bases; nucleotides not matched to a gene: 5. CDR3: CASSVGLAGADTQYF. The CDR3, as DNA: TGCGCCAGCAGTGTAGGCCTAGCGGGGGCAGATACGCAGTATTTT.

The chain combines TRBV29-1 with TRBJ1-1; no clear D. CDR1 and CDR2 (germline): SQVTM, ANQGSEA. The CDR3 length is 15 residues. With 4 bases removed from V and 6 bases from J, the gap between germline ends came to 21 bases. DNA of the CDR3: TGCAGCGTTGTGCCGAACAGCTTTATGGGTGCTGAAGCTTTCTTT. It encodes CSVVPNSFMGAEAFF. Based on the CDR3 plus reference TRBV29-1 and TRBJ1-1, the full variable domain is SAVISQKPSRDICQRGTSLTIQCQVDSQVTMMFWYRQQPGQSLTLIATANQGSEATYESGFVIDKFPISRPNLTFSTLTVSNMSPEDSSIYLCSVVPNSFMGAEAFFGQGTRLTVV.

The chain employs TRBV15 and TRBJ1-1; weak D call: TRBD1 (5 bases). V shed 2 bases and J shed 1 base, with 8 bases lying between them. The CDR3 spans 14 residues. In germline, CDR1 is LNHNV, CDR2 YYDKDF (reference sequence). The CDR3 DNA reads as TGTGCCACCAGCAGACAGGGTAAGAACACTGAAGCTTTCTTT. Residues: CATSRQGKNTEAFF.

The rearrangement joins TRBV29-1 to TRBJ1-4, with 9 bases fitting TRBD1. The germline gives CDR1 SQVTM, CDR2 ANQGSEA. CDR3 length equals 16 residues. J lost 8 bases, V lost 0 bases, and 10 bases had no gene match. Written as DNA, the CDR3 is TGCAGCGTTGAAGATCCGGGACAGGGCCATGGCGAAAAACTGTTTTTT. Translating gives CSVEDPGQGHGEKLFF.

This chain joins TRBV6-5 and TRBJ1-1; a weak D match, TRBD1 (6 bases). The CDR3 loop spans 14 amino acids. CDR1 and CDR2 from the germline V gene are MNHEY and SVGAGI. Deletions cut 4 bases from V and 0 bases from J, with 9 bases between. CDR3 loop: CASSWDTLNTEAFF. CDR3 nucleotide sequence: TGTGCCAGCAGTTGGGACACCTTGAACACTGAAGCTTTCTTT.

The V and J genes are TRBV6-5 and TRBJ1-1; 8 bases fit TRBD1. The germline gives CDR1 MNHEY, CDR2 SVGAGI. Trimming cost V 7 bases and J 3 bases; bases outside gene matches: 7. The CDR3 contains 14 residues. The CDR3 loop reads CASTRTGRDTEAFF. CDR3 bases: TGTGCCAGCACCCGGACAGGGAGGGACACTGAAGCTTTCTTT.

This clone was detected only a few times. The chain joins TRBV25-1 to TRBJ2-5; no firm D call. The germline CDR1 and CDR2 sequences are MGHDK and SYGVNS. This CDR3 region has 14 residues. Trimming took off 3 bases at V and 5 bases at J, with 13 bases between the two ends. The CDR3 coding sequence is TGTGCCAGCAGTGAGCCAGGTCCTTTTGAGACCCAGTACTTC. It translates to CASSEPGPFETQYF.